This TCR beta chain was sequenced during a study of blood T cell repertoires in COVID-19 (TCRdb year 2020). Regarding the complete study: Samples covering the acute and convalescent phases of COVID-19 were provided by collaborators in the United States, Italy and Spain. The material from the prospective study consisted of cDNA or gDNA derived from T cells, B-cell-depleted T cells, or PBMCs. The dataset comprised deeply sampled blood TCRbeta repertoires from subjects exposed to, actively infected with, or recovered from COVID-19. The repertoires were made available in a free public database intended to serve as a resource for research on the immune response to SARS-CoV-2. The samples were drawn from two sources: the first 160 participants of the ongoing ImmuneRACE study, and 1,000 to 1,500 subjects contributed by 6 global collaborators. The sample metadata nearly always contained a de-identified subject ID, COVID-19 status, age in years and sex. HLA class I and class II types, where available, came from metadata supplied by the sample provider rather than from assay-based typing. Overall results and qualifications from the work: Clinical and demographic metadata were provided uncurated, with the amount varying by source and participant.

The immunoSEQ Assay, a bias-controlled multiplex PCR, was used to amplify TCRbeta CDR3 regions from genomic DNA. The paper's processing steps were these. Nucleated cell counts per sample were estimated from amplification of reference gene primers within the assay. Sequence reads were collapsed and filtered to measure the absolute abundance of every unique TCRbeta CDR3 rearrangement. For each sample, productive Simpson clonality was calculated by taking the square root of Simpson's diversity index across productive rearrangements. In TCRdb, the immuneACCESS table is reduced to in-frame sequences with V and J assigned. These tables do not hold every clone; where another copy was compared, an unresolved V gene accounts for under half, and the others remain unexplained. The DNA was the basis for D and trimming; V, J and clone size are from that table. Counted in this sample were around 150,000 clones; 88% of them appeared once. The ten top clones hold about 6.3% of the sample.

Participants in the prospective study were aged roughly 18 to 100 years, lived in 20 to 25 United States geographic areas, and enrolled through a virtual design. In the prospective study, cohorts were assigned on the basis of participant-reported clinical history obtained from a screening survey and a study questionnaire. For ImmuneRACE Cohort 3, a participant was defined as recovered based on two consecutive negative NP/OP PCR tests, clearance by a healthcare professional, or resolution of symptoms. In the prospective study, mobile phlebotomists collected whole blood, serum and a nasopharyngeal or oropharyngeal swab from each participant. Additional blood draws and questionnaires over an approximately 2-month period could optionally be provided by prospective study participants. Blood samples from the prospective study were shipped frozen or at room temperature prior to DNA extraction. V has 7 bases trimmed and J has 6 bases trimmed; junction bases matching no gene number 7. The CDR1 and CDR2 encoded by the germline V gene are SGHRS and YFSETQ. From the cysteine up to the phenylalanine, the CDR3 has a length of 13 residues. The read is trimmed to its CDR3 DNA, 39 bases read in frame from base 1.

Notes on this clone: What antigen it recognizes has not been identified. Base qualities are not at hand, and no much larger clone is one base apart.

The source of this sequence is a woman between 45 and 60 years old who had recovered from COVID-19. The chain employs TRBV5-1 and TRBJ2-3; TRBD2 aligns with 8 central bases. The sample taken for sequencing was PBMCs or T cells enriched from blood (not recorded which). CDR3 reads: CASRVAGWDTQYF. The sequenced DNA: TGCGCCAGCCGTGTAGCGGGGTGGGATACGCAGTATTTT.